These T cell receptor beta chains were read from a single sample in a study of cytomegalovirus exposure and HLA in healthy donors. Sequencing used immunoSEQ multiplex PCR; TCRdb keeps in-frame clones, though not all of them. This table has about 150,000 clones, more than 60% appearing once. Material: PBMCs. Receptors were obtained from a man in his forties in good health and CMV-seropositive. The CDR3 runs from the conserved cysteine through the conserved F or W. The D gene is left open where the match is weak. Where a row states a size, it is once, few, many or the class of an expanded clone; other rows omit it.

cdr3_nt: TGTGCCAGCATCCCGGGACAGACCAACACCGGGGAGCTGTTTTTT
cdr3_aa: CASIPGQTNTGELFF
v_call: TRBV28
d_call: TRBD1
clone_size: few
j_call: TRBJ2-2

cdr3_nt: TGTGCTAGTGGCCCTGGACAGGGGGCGGAGACCCAGTACTTC
cdr3_aa: CASGPGQGAETQYF
v_call: TRBV12-5
d_call: TRBD1
clone_size: .
j_call: TRBJ2-5

cdr3_nt: TGTGCCATCAGTGAGGGGACAGGAAATCAGCCCCAGCATTTT
cdr3_aa: CAISEGTGNQPQHF
v_call: TRBV10-3
d_call: TRBD1
clone_size: .
j_call: TRBJ1-5

cdr3_nt: TGCAGTGCTAGTGATGAGTACACCATATATTTT
cdr3_aa: CSASDEYTIYF
v_call: TRBV20-1
d_call: .
clone_size: once
j_call: TRBJ1-3

cdr3_nt: TGCAGCGTCGACCGGGACAACACAGATACGCAGTATTTT
cdr3_aa: CSVDRDNTDTQYF
v_call: TRBV29-1
d_call: .
clone_size: few
j_call: TRBJ2-3

cdr3_nt: TGTGCTAGTGGTTTGGTGATTACAGGGAACACTGAAGCTTTCTTT
cdr3_aa: CASGLVITGNTEAFF
v_call: TRBV12-5
d_call: .
clone_size: .
j_call: TRBJ1-1

cdr3_nt: TGTGCCAGCTCACCAGGAGTCCCGAATATTAATCAGCCCCAGCATTTT
cdr3_aa: CASSPGVPNINQPQHF
v_call: TRBV18
d_call: .
clone_size: .
j_call: TRBJ1-5

cdr3_nt: TGTGCCAGCAGCAATAGCGGGAGGGGCTACGAGCAGTACTTC
cdr3_aa: CASSNSGRGYEQYF
v_call: TRBV2
d_call: TRBD2
clone_size: .
j_call: TRBJ2-7

cdr3_nt: TGTGCCAGCATGGGGGGTAGGGACTATGGCTACACCTTC
cdr3_aa: CASMGGRDYGYTF
v_call: TRBV25-1
d_call: .
clone_size: few
j_call: TRBJ1-2

cdr3_nt: TGTGCCAGCAGCTTGACTAGCGGGAGCCACGAGCAGTACTTC
cdr3_aa: CASSLTSGSHEQYF
v_call: TRBV5-4
d_call: TRBD2
clone_size: .
j_call: TRBJ2-7

cdr3_nt: TGTGCCAGCAGCCAACCGGATAGGACTAGCTCGGTCCCAGATACGCAGTATTTT
cdr3_aa: CASSQPDRTSSVPDTQYF
v_call: TRBV5-4
d_call: TRBD2
clone_size: .
j_call: TRBJ2-3

cdr3_nt: TGTGCTAGTGGTAAGCCCGGGACAGTCAATCAGCCCCAGCATTTT
cdr3_aa: CASGKPGTVNQPQHF
v_call: TRBV12-5
d_call: TRBD1
clone_size: once
j_call: TRBJ1-5

cdr3_nt: TGTGCCAGCAGTGGGACAGGGAATGAGCAGTTCTTC
cdr3_aa: CASSGTGNEQFF
v_call: TRBV25-1
d_call: TRBD1
clone_size: .
j_call: TRBJ2-1

cdr3_nt: TGTGCCAGCAGCTTTAGGCTAGATGCCGTGCAGTACTTC
cdr3_aa: CASSFRLDAVQYF
v_call: TRBV7-8
d_call: .
clone_size: .
j_call: TRBJ2-7

cdr3_nt: TGTGCCAGCAGCCCCTCGGGTAGCGGGACGTTCCAAGAGACCCAGTACTTC
cdr3_aa: CASSPSGSGTFQETQYF
v_call: TRBV5-4
d_call: TRBD2
clone_size: .
j_call: TRBJ2-5

cdr3_nt: TGCGCCAGCAGCTCCATAGCGGGAGGGCTCAACGAGCAGTACTTC
cdr3_aa: CASSSIAGGLNEQYF
v_call: TRBV5-1
d_call: TRBD2
clone_size: .
j_call: TRBJ2-7

cdr3_nt: TGCAGTGCTCGGACAGGAGATGGCTACACCTTC
cdr3_aa: CSARTGDGYTF
v_call: TRBV20-1
d_call: TRBD1
clone_size: .
j_call: TRBJ1-2

cdr3_nt: TGTGCCAGCAGCTTAGTAAGGGGGACAGTCCTCTCCTACGAGCAGTACTTC
cdr3_aa: CASSLVRGTVLSYEQYF
v_call: TRBV7-2
d_call: TRBD1
clone_size: .
j_call: TRBJ2-7

cdr3_nt: TGTGCCAGCAGCTTGGTACAGCGGGAATACAATGAGCAGTTCTTC
cdr3_aa: CASSLVQREYNEQFF
v_call: TRBV5-6
d_call: TRBD2
clone_size: .
j_call: TRBJ2-1

cdr3_nt: TGTGCCAGCAAGACAGGGTACAATGGCTACACCTTC
cdr3_aa: CASKTGYNGYTF
v_call: TRBV6-5
d_call: TRBD1
clone_size: .
j_call: TRBJ1-2

cdr3_nt: TGTGCCAGCAGAGAACAGGGAAGCAATCAGCCCCAGCATTTT
cdr3_aa: CASREQGSNQPQHF
v_call: TRBV6-1
d_call: .
clone_size: .
j_call: TRBJ1-5

cdr3_nt: TGTGCCAGCAGCCTTCAGTGGAGGGAGCGGGGGGAGACCCAGTACTTC
cdr3_aa: CASSLQWRERGETQYF
v_call: TRBV5-6
d_call: TRBD2
clone_size: few
j_call: TRBJ2-5

cdr3_nt: TGTGCCAGCAGCTTGGACACGATGAACACTGAAGCTTTCTTT
cdr3_aa: CASSLDTMNTEAFF
v_call: TRBV7-2
d_call: .
clone_size: .
j_call: TRBJ1-1

cdr3_nt: TGTGCCAGCTCACCGGCGGGGGGCGGAGGAGATACGCAGTATTTT
cdr3_aa: CASSPAGGGGDTQYF
v_call: TRBV18
d_call: TRBD2
clone_size: .
j_call: TRBJ2-3

cdr3_nt: TGCAGCGTCGACACGATGTACGAGCAGTACTTC
cdr3_aa: CSVDTMYEQYF
v_call: TRBV29-1
d_call: .
clone_size: few
j_call: TRBJ2-7

cdr3_nt: TGTGCCAGCAGCTTGGGGGGGGGAACGGATCAGCCCCAGCATTTT
cdr3_aa: CASSLGGGTDQPQHF
v_call: TRBV5-4
d_call: .
clone_size: .
j_call: TRBJ1-5

cdr3_nt: TGTGCCAGCAGCTGGGTTACAGGGGTCACTGAAGCTTTCTTT
cdr3_aa: CASSWVTGVTEAFF
v_call: TRBV11-2
d_call: TRBD1
clone_size: few
j_call: TRBJ1-1

cdr3_nt: TGTGCCAGCACAAAGAGCGGGAGTAAGTATGAGCAGTTCTTC
cdr3_aa: CASTKSGSKYEQFF
v_call: TRBV6-5
d_call: TRBD2
clone_size: .
j_call: TRBJ2-1

cdr3_nt: TGCGCCAGCAGCCAAGAGTGGCAGTCCTACGAGCAGTACTTC
cdr3_aa: CASSQEWQSYEQYF
v_call: TRBV4-3
d_call: .
clone_size: few
j_call: TRBJ2-7

cdr3_nt: TGTGCTAGCAGCTCGAGCTACGAGCAGTACTTC
cdr3_aa: CASSSSYEQYF
v_call: TRBV5-8
d_call: .
clone_size: .
j_call: TRBJ2-7

cdr3_nt: TGTTCCAGCAGCTTTCCGGGGGAAACTGGCTACACCTTC
cdr3_aa: CSSSFPGETGYTF
v_call: TRBV7-9
d_call: .
clone_size: .
j_call: TRBJ1-2

cdr3_nt: TGTGCCACCAGCAGAGTAGAAGAGACCCAGTACTTC
cdr3_aa: CATSRVEETQYF
v_call: TRBV15
d_call: .
clone_size: .
j_call: TRBJ2-5

cdr3_nt: TGTGCCAGTAGCCCGAGAGGGTATAATGGCTACACCTTC
cdr3_aa: CASSPRGYNGYTF
v_call: TRBV19
d_call: .
clone_size: .
j_call: TRBJ1-2

cdr3_nt: TGTGCCAGCAGCTTAGAGTTAGGGGGCCAGGGCACTGAAGCCTTCTTT
cdr3_aa: CASSLELGGQGTEAFF
v_call: TRBV11-2
d_call: TRBD1
clone_size: .
j_call: TRBJ1-1

cdr3_nt: TGTGCCAGCAGTTACGGGGGAGGGGGCACTGAAGCTTTCTTT
cdr3_aa: CASSYGGGGTEAFF
v_call: TRBV6-5
d_call: .
clone_size: few
j_call: TRBJ1-1

cdr3_nt: TGTGCCAGCAGCCAAGATCCTTCCTCCACTAGCGGGTTTTTCTACGAGCAGTACTTC
cdr3_aa: CASSQDPSSTSGFFYEQYF
v_call: TRBV4-2
d_call: TRBD2
clone_size: .
j_call: TRBJ2-7